This note documents a single T cell receptor beta chain sequence. Its antigen is undetermined. Here immunoSEQ multiplex PCR was the method, and the copy in TCRdb shows in-frame clones only, minus some. Of approximately 79,000 clones in the sample, 80% to 95% are singletons; the top ten hold approximately 2.5%. The data stem from a study of PD-1 blockade in classical Hodgkin lymphoma. Study findings and constraints: Complete responders possessed baseline diversity comparable to newly diagnosed patients. Reported findings placed baseline TCR diversity lower in newly diagnosed patients (compared with healthy donors).

Following autologous stem cell transplantation, relapse occurred in every patient, and exposure to brentuximab vedotin varied. This CDR3 contains 14 residues. The germline V gene encodes CDR1 SGHTA and CDR2 FQGTGA. Trimming at V came to 5 bases and at J to 5 bases, leaving 7 bases not matched to a gene. This sequence was found in a human donor with classical Hodgkin lymphoma. The source was peripheral blood mononuclear cells (PBMCs), collected before the second cycle of nivolumab. The chain recombines TRBV7-3 with TRBJ1-1, with TRBD1 matching over 8 bases. The CDR3 DNA is TGTGCCAGCAGCCGAGGACAGGGCAGAACTGAAGCTTTCTTT. This codes for CASSRGQGRTEAFF.